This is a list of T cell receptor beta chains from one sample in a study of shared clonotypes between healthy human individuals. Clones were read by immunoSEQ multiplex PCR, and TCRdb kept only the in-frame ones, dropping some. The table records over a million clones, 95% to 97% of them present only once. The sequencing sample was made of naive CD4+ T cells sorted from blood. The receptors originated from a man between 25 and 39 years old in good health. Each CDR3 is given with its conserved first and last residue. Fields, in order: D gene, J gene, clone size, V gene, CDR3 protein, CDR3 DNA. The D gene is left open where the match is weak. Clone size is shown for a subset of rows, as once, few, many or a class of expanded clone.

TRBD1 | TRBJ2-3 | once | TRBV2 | CASSEEGTVTDTQYF | TGTGCCAGCAGTGAAGAGGGGACAGTCACAGATACGCAGTATTTT
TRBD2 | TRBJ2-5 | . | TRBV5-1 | CASSLTSGQETQYF | TGCGCCAGCAGCCTGACTAGCGGTCAAGAGACCCAGTACTTC
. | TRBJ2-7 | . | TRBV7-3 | CASSLDGGGEQYF | TGTGCCAGCAGCTTAGATGGGGGAGGCGAGCAGTACTTC
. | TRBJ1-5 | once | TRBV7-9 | CASSSQPWEPQHF | TGTGCCAGCAGCTCCCAGCCGTGGGAGCCCCAGCATTTT
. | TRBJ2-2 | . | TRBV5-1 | CASSQAAVGELFF | TGCGCCAGCAGCCAGGCAGCGGTCGGGGAGCTGTTTTTT
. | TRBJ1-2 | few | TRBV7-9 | CASSPEDTYGYTF | TGTGCCAGCAGCCCCGAGGACACGTATGGCTACACCTTC
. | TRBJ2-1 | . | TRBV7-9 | CASSSQGSSIDEQFF | TGTGCCAGCAGCTCGCAAGGGTCTAGCATCGATGAGCAGTTCTTC
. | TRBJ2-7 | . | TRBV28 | CASSPTGVSYEQYF | TGTGCCAGCAGCCCGACCGGGGTATCCTACGAGCAGTACTTC
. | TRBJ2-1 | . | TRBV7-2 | CASNRQGSYNEQFF | TGTGCCAGCAACCGGCAGGGGTCTTACAATGAGCAGTTCTTC
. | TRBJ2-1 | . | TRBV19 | CARGAEGTGNEQFF | TGTGCCAGGGGGGCTGAGGGGACGGGCAATGAGCAGTTCTTC
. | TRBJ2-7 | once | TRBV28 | CASSLLPGYEQYF | TGTGCCAGCAGTTTATTACCCGGGTACGAGCAGTACTTC
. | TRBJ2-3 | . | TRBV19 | CASSTTGEGTDTQYF | TGTGCCAGTAGTACGACGGGGGAAGGCACAGATACGCAGTATTTT
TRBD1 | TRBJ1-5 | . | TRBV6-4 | CASSRQGGQPQHF | TGTGCCAGCAGCCGACAGGGTGGGCAGCCCCAGCATTTT
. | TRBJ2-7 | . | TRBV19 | CASSVDGRGLLSYEQYF | TGTGCCAGTAGTGTCGACGGGAGAGGGTTACTTTCCTACGAGCAGTACTTC
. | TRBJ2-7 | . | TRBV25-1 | CASSAQFSGPTYEQYF | TGTGCCAGCAGTGCCCAATTCTCCGGGCCTACCTACGAGCAGTACTTC
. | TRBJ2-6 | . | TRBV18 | CASSKEFGANVLTF | TGTGCCAGCTCAAAGGAGTTTGGGGCCAACGTCCTGACTTTC
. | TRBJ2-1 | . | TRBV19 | CASKGQILYNEQFF | TGTGCCAGTAAAGGCCAAATCCTATACAATGAGCAGTTCTTC
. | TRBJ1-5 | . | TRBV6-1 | CAILQGRWGNQPQHF | TGTGCCATCCTACAGGGTCGGTGGGGCAATCAGCCCCAGCATTTT
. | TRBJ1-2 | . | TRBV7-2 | CASSLLRERHGYTF | TGTGCCAGCAGCTTACTCCGGGAACGACATGGCTACACCTTC
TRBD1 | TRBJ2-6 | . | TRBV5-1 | CASSLEGGSGANVLTF | TGCGCCAGCAGCTTGGAAGGGGGCTCAGGGGCCAACGTCCTGACTTTC
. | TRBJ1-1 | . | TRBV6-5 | CASAGGMWTEAFF | TGTGCCAGCGCTGGTGGAATGTGGACTGAAGCTTTCTTT
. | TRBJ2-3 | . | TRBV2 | CASGYPDTQYF | TGTGCCAGCGGTTACCCAGATACGCAGTATTTT
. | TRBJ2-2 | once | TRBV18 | CASSEWQANTGELFF | TGTGCCAGCTCTGAATGGCAGGCGAACACCGGGGAGCTGTTTTTT
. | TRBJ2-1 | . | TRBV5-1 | CASSLEGQKGYNEQFF | TGCGCCAGCAGCTTGGAGGGCCAGAAAGGTTACAATGAGCAGTTCTTC
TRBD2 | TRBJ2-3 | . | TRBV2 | CASSSGRAFDTQYF | TGTGCCAGCAGTAGCGGGAGGGCTTTCGATACGCAGTATTTT
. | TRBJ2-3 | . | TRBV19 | CASSGGARTDTQYF | TGTGCCAGTAGTGGAGGAGCCCGCACAGATACGCAGTATTTT
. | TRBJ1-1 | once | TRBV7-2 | CASSQRTGDGNTEAFF | TGTGCCAGCAGCCAAAGGACCGGCGACGGGAACACTGAAGCTTTCTTT
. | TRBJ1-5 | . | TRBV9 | CASSVGSLNQPQHF | TGTGCCAGCAGCGTCGGCAGTCTCAATCAGCCCCAGCATTTT
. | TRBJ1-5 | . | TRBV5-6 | CASSLWGGEPQHF | TGTGCCAGCAGCCTGTGGGGAGGGGAGCCCCAGCATTTT
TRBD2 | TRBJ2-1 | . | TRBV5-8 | CASRGKGLAGNEQFF | TGTGCCAGCAGAGGCAAAGGACTAGCGGGCAATGAGCAGTTCTTC
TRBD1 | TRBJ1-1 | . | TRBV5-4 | CASSFSGGSTEAFF | TGTGCCAGCAGCTTTTCAGGGGGTAGCACTGAAGCTTTCTTT
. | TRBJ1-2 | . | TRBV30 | CAWSGGQGRNYGYTF | TGTGCCTGGAGTGGGGGGCAGGGGAGGAACTATGGCTACACCTTC
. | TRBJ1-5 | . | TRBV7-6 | CASSLIGRGVRDQPQHF | TGTGCCAGCAGCTTAATCGGCAGGGGCGTCAGGGACCAGCCCCAGCATTTT
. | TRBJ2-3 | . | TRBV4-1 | CASSLPGTDTQYF | TGCGCCAGCAGCCTTCCGGGCACAGATACGCAGTATTTT
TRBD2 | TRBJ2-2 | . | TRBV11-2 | CASSPPGTSGRNTGELFF | TGTGCCAGCAGCCCTCCCGGGACTAGCGGGAGGAACACCGGGGAGCTGTTTTTT
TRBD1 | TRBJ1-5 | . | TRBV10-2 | CASSEVGTGSSQPQHF | TGCGCCAGCAGTGAGGTCGGGACAGGTTCTTCTCAGCCCCAGCATTTT
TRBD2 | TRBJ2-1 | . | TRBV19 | CASSIDRGRAPFISYNEQFF | TGTGCCAGTAGTATAGATCGCGGGAGGGCTCCCTTTATCTCCTACAATGAGCAGTTCTTC
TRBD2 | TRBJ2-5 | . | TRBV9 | CASSVGESSGRSQTQYF | TGTGCCAGCAGCGTAGGAGAGAGTAGCGGGAGAAGTCAGACCCAGTACTTC
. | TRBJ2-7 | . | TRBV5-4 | CASSSSSGAFSYEQYF | TGTGCCAGCAGCTCGTCCTCAGGGGCCTTCTCCTACGAGCAGTACTTC
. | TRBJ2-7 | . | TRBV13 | CASSFLVDPYEQYF | TGTGCCAGCAGCTTTCTGGTGGATCCCTACGAGCAGTACTTC
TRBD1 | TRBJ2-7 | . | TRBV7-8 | CASSLAIWDRTYEQYF | TGTGCCAGCAGCTTAGCTATTTGGGACAGAACCTACGAGCAGTACTTC
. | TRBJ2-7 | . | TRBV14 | CASSQYTTAYPYEQYF | TGTGCCAGCAGCCAATATACGACCGCATATCCCTACGAGCAGTACTTC